This TCR beta chain derives from a study of T cells in Graves' hyperthyroidism and ophthalmopathy. Across the whole study: Prior to any treatment, at the point of initial diagnosis, peripheral blood was collected. General study points: Most expanded thyroid clonotypes above 0.001 also appeared in blood.

Diagnostic decisions used clinical symptoms, serum thyroxine and TRAb, thyroid ultrasound and orbital computed tomography. The authors took PBMCs from 8 to 10 ml fresh peripheral blood. This CDR3 is built from 16 residues. J was trimmed by 6 bases and V by 7 bases; bases with no gene match: 14. Germline CDR1 and CDR2: DFQATT and SNEGSKA (reference sequence). This clonotype was found many times. Antigen specificity is unknown. Amplified TCR beta CDR3 regions came from RNA transcripts. HTBI primers were employed in a first-round RT-PCR of the TCR CDR3. TCRdb recomputed calls from the multiplex PCR reads with MiXCR, one row per CDR3 protein. In the table there are some 580,000 distinct CDR3 sequences, around 15% of which are singletons.

Sequenced material: blood. This clonotype was obtained from a woman aged 40-49 years with Graves' ophthalmopathy. This chain links TRBV20-1 with TRBJ2-1, with 11 bases aligning to TRBD2. CDR3 amino acids: CSVSRQLAGEVNEQFF. DNA of the CDR3: TGCAGTGTTAGCCGCCAACTAGCGGGAGAAGTCAATGAGCAGTTCTTC.